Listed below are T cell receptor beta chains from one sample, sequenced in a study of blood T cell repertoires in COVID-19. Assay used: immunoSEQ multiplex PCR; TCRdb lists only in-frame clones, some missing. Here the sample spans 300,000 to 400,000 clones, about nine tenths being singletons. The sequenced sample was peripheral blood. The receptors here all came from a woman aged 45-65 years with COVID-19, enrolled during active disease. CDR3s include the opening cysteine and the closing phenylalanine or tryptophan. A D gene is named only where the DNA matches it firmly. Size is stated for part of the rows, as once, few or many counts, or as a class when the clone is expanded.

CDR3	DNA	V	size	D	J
CASSLNRINYGYTF	TGTGCCAGCAGCTTGAACAGGATTAACTATGGCTACACCTTC	TRBV5-6	-	-	TRBJ1-2
CASYTTSYNEQFF	TGTGCTAGTTATACGACTAGCTACAATGAGCAGTTCTTC	TRBV12-5	-	-	TRBJ2-1
CASSLDGRVSNQPQHF	TGTGCCAGCAGCTTAGACGGGAGAGTGAGCAATCAGCCCCAGCATTTT	TRBV7-2	-	-	TRBJ1-5
CASSQYRDRGIRDNQPQHF	TGTGCCAGCTCTCAGTACCGGGACAGGGGGATACGTGACAATCAGCCCCAGCATTTT	TRBV5-6	-	TRBD1	TRBJ1-5
CASSPGLANTGELFF	TGTGCCAGCAGCCCTGGACTAGCGAACACCGGGGAGCTGTTTTTT	TRBV11-2	-	TRBD2	TRBJ2-2
CASSYHNGRAQNYGYTF	TGTGCCAGCAGTTATCACAACGGCAGGGCCCAAAACTATGGCTACACCTTC	TRBV6-9	-	-	TRBJ1-2
CASSYWSGIGNYGYTF	TGTGCCAGCAGTTACTGGTCAGGGATTGGCAACTATGGCTACACCTTC	TRBV6-5	-	-	TRBJ1-2
CASSADRGGTGELFF	TGCGCCAGCAGCGCGGACAGGGGCGGCACCGGGGAGCTGTTTTTT	TRBV5-1	few	TRBD1	TRBJ2-2
CASSVVSGERGGYTF	TGTGCCAGCAGCGTAGTTTCCGGGGAGCGGGGCGGCTACACCTTC	TRBV9	-	-	TRBJ1-2
CASSPANTGELFF	TGTGCCAGCTCTCCCGCGAACACCGGGGAGCTGTTTTTT	TRBV18	-	-	TRBJ2-2
CASSHGLAGIQETQYF	TGTGCCAGCAGCCATGGACTAGCGGGGATCCAAGAGACCCAGTACTTC	TRBV28	-	TRBD2	TRBJ2-5
CASSFVGTASNQPQHF	TGTGCCAGCAGCTTCGTCGGGACAGCCAGCAATCAGCCCCAGCATTTT	TRBV5-8	-	TRBD1	TRBJ1-5
CAWSWTSGRSYEQYF	TGTGCCTGGAGTTGGACTAGCGGGCGATCCTACGAGCAGTACTTC	TRBV30	-	TRBD2	TRBJ2-7
CASSFEGGSAETQYF	TGTGCCAGCAGCTTCGAGGGAGGGTCGGCAGAGACCCAGTACTTC	TRBV5-4	-	TRBD2	TRBJ2-5
CASSLDRGPGQPQHF	TGTGCCAGCAGCTTAGACAGGGGGCCTGGCCAGCCCCAGCATTTT	TRBV7-8	-	TRBD1	TRBJ1-5
CASSFFLTGFYEQYF	TGTGCCAGCAGCTTTTTTTTGACCGGGTTCTACGAGCAGTACTTC	TRBV5-6	-	-	TRBJ2-7
CSVLTGKWNYGYTF	TGCAGCGTACTGACAGGGAAGTGGAACTATGGCTACACCTTC	TRBV29-1	-	TRBD1	TRBJ1-2
CASSIGEDRHGYTF	TGTGCCAGTAGTATCGGGGAGGACAGGCATGGCTACACCTTC	TRBV19	-	TRBD1	TRBJ1-2
CASSFGTGVRDLYNEQFF	TGTGCCAGCAGTTTCGGGACAGGAGTCCGGGACCTATACAATGAGCAGTTCTTC	TRBV7-3	-	TRBD1	TRBJ2-1
CATSRARLLSYEQYF	TGTGCCACCAGCAGAGCCCGACTACTCTCCTACGAGCAGTACTTC	TRBV15	-	-	TRBJ2-7
CASSPTLDSYEQYF	TGTGCCAGCAGCCCCACGCTGGACAGCTACGAGCAGTACTTC	TRBV27	-	-	TRBJ2-7
CASGPEQFF	TGTGCCAGCGGCCCTGAGCAGTTCTTC	TRBV27	-	-	TRBJ2-1
CASKLQGKVTDTGELFF	TGTGCCAGTAAGTTGCAGGGTAAGGTGACAGACACCGGGGAGCTGTTTTTT	TRBV19	-	-	TRBJ2-2
CASSLVGSGSYEQYF	TGTGCCAGCAGCTTAGTCGGGAGCGGGAGCTACGAGCAGTACTTC	TRBV7-2	-	TRBD2	TRBJ2-7
CASSLMWTGRNGYTF	TGTGCCAGCAGCCTGATGTGGACAGGGAGAAATGGCTACACCTTC	TRBV3-1/TRBV3-2	once	TRBD1	TRBJ1-2
CASSEEAGGGKLFF	TGCGCCAGCAGTGAGGAGGCAGGGGGCGGAAAACTGTTTTTT	TRBV10-1	-	TRBD1	TRBJ1-4
CASSLGSRRTNTEAFF	TGTGCCAGCAGCTTAGGATCCAGGAGGACGAACACTGAAGCTTTCTTT	TRBV7-2	-	-	TRBJ1-1
CAWRPSPRDRVVGYTF	TGTGCCTGGAGGCCCTCCCCCCGGGACAGGGTGGTTGGCTACACCTTC	TRBV30	-	TRBD1	TRBJ1-2
CASSYPAGYDQPQHF	TGTGCCAGCAGTTACCCGGCAGGGTATGATCAGCCCCAGCATTTT	TRBV6-2/TRBV6-3	once	-	TRBJ1-5
CAGSSGNSNEQFF	TGTGCCGGCTCTAGCGGGAACTCCAATGAGCAGTTCTTC	TRBV30	once	TRBD2	TRBJ2-1
CASSLKREPSTDTQYF	TGCGCCAGCAGCTTGAAGCGGGAGCCTAGCACAGATACGCAGTATTTT	TRBV5-1	once	TRBD2	TRBJ2-3
CASSMGGVTGELFF	TGTGCCAGCAGCATGGGAGGGGTCACCGGGGAGCTGTTTTTT	TRBV21-1	-	-	TRBJ2-2
CASRGWDRMNYEQYF	TGTGCCAGCAGGGGTTGGGACAGGATGAACTACGAGCAGTACTTC	TRBV27	-	TRBD1	TRBJ2-7
CASSVGGGTYEQYF	TGTGCCAGCAGCGTAGGAGGAGGGACCTACGAGCAGTACTTC	TRBV9	few	-	TRBJ2-7
CASSLVGTADYEQYF	TGTGCCAGCAGCTTAGTCGGGACTGCCGATTACGAGCAGTACTTC	TRBV7-2	-	-	TRBJ2-7
CASSEGRRAGEKLFF	TGTGCCAGCAGTGAAGGTAGGAGGGCCGGTGAAAAACTGTTTTTT	TRBV25-1	-	-	TRBJ1-4
CASNYGTGHQDTQYF	TGTGCCAGTAATTACGGGACAGGGCATCAAGATACGCAGTATTTT	TRBV19	-	TRBD1	TRBJ2-3
CAISARKSDTEAFF	TGTGCCATCAGTGCGAGGAAGAGCGACACTGAAGCTTTCTTT	TRBV10-3	-	-	TRBJ1-1
CASSAEQGNTEAFF	TGTGCCAGCAGCGCAGAACAGGGGAACACTGAAGCTTTCTTT	TRBV9	-	-	TRBJ1-1
CASSPRSMRELQYF	TGTGCCAGCAGCCCAAGGAGTATGCGGGAGTTGCAGTATTTT	TRBV7-9	-	TRBD2	TRBJ2-3
CASSPISPETQYF	TGTGCCAGCAGTCCAATTAGTCCGGAGACCCAGTACTTC	TRBV27	-	-	TRBJ2-5
CASLVPNTEAFF	TGTGCCAGCCTAGTACCGAACACTGAAGCTTTCTTT	TRBV6-5	few	-	TRBJ1-1
CASSYLITGGYNEQFF	TGTGCCAGCAGTTACTTAATAACGGGAGGATACAATGAGCAGTTCTTC	TRBV6-5	-	TRBD2	TRBJ2-1
CASSIRGPGTEAFF	TGTGCCAGTAGTATAAGGGGGCCGGGGACTGAAGCTTTCTTT	TRBV19	-	TRBD1	TRBJ1-1
CASRRQGAQLEQYF	TGTGCCAGCAGAAGACAGGGGGCGCAACTCGAGCAGTACTTC	TRBV6-5	-	TRBD1	TRBJ2-7
CATSDLYEQFF	TGTGCCACCAGTGATCTCTATGAGCAGTTCTTC	TRBV24-1	-	-	TRBJ2-1
CASSPNTDTQYF	TGTGCCAGCTCCCCCAACACAGATACGCAGTATTTT	TRBV18	-	-	TRBJ2-3
CATSRDAGASGRVDTQYF	TGTGCCACCAGCAGAGACGCCGGGGCTAGCGGGAGAGTAGATACGCAGTATTTT	TRBV15	-	TRBD2	TRBJ2-3
CASSLGLAGVLETQYF	TGCGCCAGCAGCTTGGGACTAGCGGGAGTCCTGGAGACCCAGTACTTC	TRBV5-1	-	TRBD2	TRBJ2-5
CASSLKGTGINEKLFF	TGTGCCAGCAGCTTAAAGGGGACAGGGATAAATGAAAAACTGTTTTTT	TRBV7-9	-	TRBD1	TRBJ1-4
CASSRGLQGSGTEAFF	TGTGCCAGCAGCCGGGGTCTACAGGGGTCGGGCACTGAAGCTTTCTTT	TRBV7-6	-	TRBD1	TRBJ1-1